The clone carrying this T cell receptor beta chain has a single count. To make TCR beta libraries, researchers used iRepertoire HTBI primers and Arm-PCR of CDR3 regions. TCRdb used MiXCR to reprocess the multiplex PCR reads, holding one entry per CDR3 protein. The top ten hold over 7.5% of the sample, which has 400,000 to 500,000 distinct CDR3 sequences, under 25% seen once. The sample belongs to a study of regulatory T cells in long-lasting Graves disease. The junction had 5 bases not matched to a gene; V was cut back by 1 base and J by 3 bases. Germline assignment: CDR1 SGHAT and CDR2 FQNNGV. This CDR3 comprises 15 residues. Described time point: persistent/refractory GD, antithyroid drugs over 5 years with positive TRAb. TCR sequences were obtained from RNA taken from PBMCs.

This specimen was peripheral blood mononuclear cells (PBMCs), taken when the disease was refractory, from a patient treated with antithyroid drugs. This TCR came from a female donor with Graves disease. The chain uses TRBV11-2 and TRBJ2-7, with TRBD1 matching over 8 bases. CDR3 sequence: CASSLAGTGRYEQYF. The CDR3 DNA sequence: TGTGCCAGCAGCTTAGCCGGGACAGGTCGCTACGAGCAGTACTTC.